The entry that follows covers one T cell receptor (beta chain) sequence. This clone was seen only a few times. This receptor's antigen is unknown. No much larger clone is present one base from it, and per-base qualities are unavailable. This sample is part of a study of vaccination effects on CD4 cells after COVID-19 (dated by TCRdb to 2022 to 2024). For context, the study as a whole: The ViraFEST assay stimulated PBMC with viral peptide pools and then used TCR sequencing to identify antigen-specific CD4+ T cell clonotypes by expansion. After vaccination, three convalescent patients were sampled at an early time point (day +14) and at a late time point (day +241, +227 and +161, respectively). Across the study, the median time from the second dose to post-vaccine sampling was 72 days (range 14 to 241). Each well held around 1.9 million PBMC cultured in IMDM containing 5% human AB serum, about 10 IU/ml IL-2 and gentamicin, along with about 9.5 ug/ml peptides. SARS-CoV-2 spike-specific CD4+ TCR repertoires from before and after mRNA vaccination were compared in COVID-19 convalescent patients and in infection-naive vaccine recipients. Altogether, roughly 10 COVID-19 convalescent patients and 4 SARS-CoV-2-naive healthy vaccine recipients made up the full study. Cultures from other donors in the study were sequenced with the Oncomine TCR Beta short-read assay on an Illumina iSeq 100. Points the paper makes about the study in general: Among convalescent patients, the spike-reactive repertoire after vaccination was made up mainly of new vaccine-induced clones that were largely distinct from the clones induced by infection. Only a small number of convalescent patients were included, and no early post-infection timepoints were available, which limited the study. Clones induced by infection and clones induced by vaccination both contracted markedly at late timepoints after vaccination, which fits with T cell responses waning over time.

After less than 13 days of culture, CD4+ T cells were isolated with the EasySep CD4+ T cell isolation kit. PCR-confirmed SARS-CoV-2 infection had occurred in convalescent patients between March and December 2020, before the Alpha, Beta and Delta variants emerged in the United States. Each participant got two doses of an mRNA SARS-CoV-2 vaccine, either BNT162b2 or mRNA-1273. On days 3 and 7, half of the culture medium was replaced with fresh IL-2-containing medium. Each peptide stimulation condition was cultured in triplicate wells unless otherwise noted. Using Ficoll-Paque Plus gradient centrifugation, PBMC were separated from whole blood and then either used fresh or cryopreserved at -140C. The QIAamp micro DNA kit was used to extract genomic DNA from the cultured CD4+ T cells. CDR1 and CDR2 (SGHRS, YFSETQ) derive from the germline V gene. V lost 4 bases and J lost 1 base; the stretch between them is 14 bases long. The CDR3 numbers 15 residues from cysteine through phenylalanine. The sequence is cut down to CDR3 DNA, 45 bases in frame from base 1.

Library preparation used the immunoSEQ multiplex PCR assay. DNA from the cultured and isolated CD4+ T cells underwent TCR beta CDR3 sequencing. Turning to the authors' computational methods: The analysis removed non-productive TCR sequences, trimmed reads to the CDR3 region, and retained only CDR3s that were 7 or more amino acids long. The MANAFEST web app was used to pick out antigen-specific clonotypes by comparing their expansion in peptide wells with that in reference cultures. To be called positive, a clone needed expansion at FDR<0.05 compared with the reference and with all other wells, an odds ratio greater than 5, and a frequency greater than 0.1% in two replicate wells. Cross-reactive clonotypes were defined as significantly expanded in SARS-CoV-2 spike wells and in at least one common cold coronavirus spike condition. CDR3 similarity was assessed by Levenshtein distance using the stringdist R package, and unrooted trees were constructed with ape in R 3.6.1. The table was pulled from immuneACCESS by TCRdb, which kept in-frame rearrangements only. Such tables lose some clones; where checked, under half of the loss comes from unresolved V genes, and the rest has no known cause. From that table come the V and J calls and clone size; the DNA was used to work out D and trimming. The sample table records roughly 33,000 clones; roughly four fifths of these occur just once. The leading ten clones occupy about 6.1% of the sample.

Rearrangement joined TRBV5-1 to TRBJ1-1, and possibly TRBD1, on 5 matching bases. The clonotype originates from a human donor who had a prior SARS-CoV-2 infection. Sequencing was performed on CD4+ T cells from PBMCs cultured without peptide, taken after COVID-19 vaccination. The CDR3 region has the sequence CASSQTTGGNTEAFF. The bases read TGCGCCAGCAGCCAAACTACAGGAGGGAACACTGAAGCTTTCTTT.